The T cell receptor beta chain under discussion was sequenced for a study of T cells after yellow fever vaccination (dated by TCRdb to the late 2010s). At the level of the whole study: Libraries from fractions with low cell numbers were prepared with the SMART-Seq v4 Ultra Low Input RNA kit. To follow T-cell clones before and after primary and booster YFV17D yellow fever vaccination, bulk TCR alpha and beta repertoires were sequenced over time. The cohort comprised two healthy male donors, one aged 18 to 30 and one aged 30 to 40 years. Blood samples were taken at several timepoints before and after primary and secondary immunization, and bulk PBMC replicates and cell subsets were isolated. The research as a whole found: Most clones expanded after primary vaccination (around 96% of CD4 and around 88% of CD8) were re-detected after the booster, suggesting that broad memory maintenance occurred. Only a couple of donors were included in the study, so the extent to which the findings can be generalized is limited. Computational filtering was required because FACS-sorted repertoires could contain abundant contaminating clonotypes from the bulk population. A small fraction of clonotypes appeared in both the CD4 and CD8 compartments, likely as a result of convergent recombination. Compared with the primary T-cell response, the secondary T-cell response was faster but weaker, reaching its peak on day 5 rather than on day 15.

The treatment or condition tag for this specimen amounts to: live attenuated yellow fever vaccine strain. At every blood-draw timepoint, two biological replicates of bulk PBMCs were collected. PBMCs were isolated from peripheral blood using a standard Ficoll-Paque protocol. RNA was extracted with TriZol from bulk PBMCs, CD4 and CD8 fractions, and dextramer-positive and dextramer-negative fractions. Worth noting for this clonotype: Its antigen is still unknown. Per-nucleotide qualities are absent, and no much larger clonotype sits a single base away.

The instrument was an Illumina NovaSeq 6000. TCR cDNA was made using 5'RACE template switching, a step that added a universal primer site and unique molecular identifiers. Priming for cDNA synthesis came from both the TCR alpha and TCR beta constant segments. Library amplification involved two PCR steps, and the second step added sample barcodes and sequencing adapters. Sequencing of the libraries was done on either Illumina HiSeq 2500 (2x100 bp) or NovaSeq (2x150 bp). Per the original workflow: MIGEC handled demultiplexing of reads and collapsing into UMI consensus sequences, while MiXCR performed V(D)J alignment. Vaccine-responding clonotypes were identified with edgeR using replicate PBMC samples, with FDR below 0.01 and a log2 fold change above 5 up to day 15 being required. Each bulk clonotype received a CD4 or CD8 identity based on whether the sequenced CD4 or CD8 repertoire contained that clonotype at higher abundance. The public reads were run again by TCRdb, first through fastp at Q25 and then through MiXCR, and only productive beta chains were kept. One record per CDR3 amino acid sequence lists the most common genes and DNA. The V and J calls shown here were made by TCRdb, not taken from the authors' results. For this sample there are 400,000 or so distinct CDR3 sequences; roughly a sixth appear just once. The ten largest clones capture about 18% of the sample.

Here the sequenced sample was PBMCs, taken before the yellow fever booster vaccination. The origin of this receptor is a man aged 18 to 30 who received the YFV17D yellow fever vaccine.

For the CDR3, the sequence is CASTDRARVNQPQHF. The DNA reads TGTGCCAGCACTGACCGGGCCAGAGTCAATCAGCCCCAGCATTTT. The V and J segments used are TRBV27 and TRBJ1-5, with the D gene call left open. The CDR3 covers 15 residues, taking in both the cysteine and the phenylalanine. Of all the DNA, just the CDR3 is kept, 45 bases in frame from base 1. The germline V gene (reference sequence) provides CDR1 MNHEY and CDR2 SMNVEV. Trimming removed 7 bases from V and 3 bases from J, leaving 16 bases between the germline ends.